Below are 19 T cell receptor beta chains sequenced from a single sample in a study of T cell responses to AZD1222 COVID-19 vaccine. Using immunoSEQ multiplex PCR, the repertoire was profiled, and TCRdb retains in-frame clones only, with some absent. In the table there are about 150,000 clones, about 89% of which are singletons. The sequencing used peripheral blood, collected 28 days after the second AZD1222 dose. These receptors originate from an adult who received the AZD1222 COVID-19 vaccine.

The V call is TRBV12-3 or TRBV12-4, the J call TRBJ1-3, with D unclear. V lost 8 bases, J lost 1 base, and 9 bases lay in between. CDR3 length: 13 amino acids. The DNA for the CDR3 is TGTGCCAGCCGAGGGTATTCTGGAAACACCATATATTTT. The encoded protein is CASRGYSGNTIYF.

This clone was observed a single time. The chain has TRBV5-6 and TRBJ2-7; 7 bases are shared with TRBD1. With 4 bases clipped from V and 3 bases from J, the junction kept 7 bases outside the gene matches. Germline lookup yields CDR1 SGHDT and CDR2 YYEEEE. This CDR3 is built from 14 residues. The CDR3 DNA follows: TGTGCCAGCAGCGAACCGGGACAGAACTACGAGCAGTACTTC. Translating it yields CASSEPGQNYEQYF.

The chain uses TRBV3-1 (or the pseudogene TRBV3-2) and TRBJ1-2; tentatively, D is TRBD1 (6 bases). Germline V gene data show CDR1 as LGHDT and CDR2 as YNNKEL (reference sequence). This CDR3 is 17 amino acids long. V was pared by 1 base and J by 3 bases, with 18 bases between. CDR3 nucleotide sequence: TGTGCCAGCAGCCAAGGATCCCTAGGGGGGGCTCACTATGGCTACACCTTC. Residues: CASSQGSLGGAHYGYTF.

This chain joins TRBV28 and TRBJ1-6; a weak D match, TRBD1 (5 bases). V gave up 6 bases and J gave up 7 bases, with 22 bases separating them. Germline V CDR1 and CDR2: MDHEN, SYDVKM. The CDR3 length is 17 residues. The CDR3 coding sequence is TGTGCCAGCAGCCCAACTCGGGGCATACTCTCAAATTCACCCCTCCACTTT. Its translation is CASSPTRGILSNSPLHF.

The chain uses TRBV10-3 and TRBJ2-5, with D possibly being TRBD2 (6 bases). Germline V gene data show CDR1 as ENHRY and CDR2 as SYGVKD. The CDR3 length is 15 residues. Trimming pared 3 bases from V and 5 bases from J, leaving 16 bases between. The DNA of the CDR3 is TGTGCCATCAGTGACCCGACTAGATCTGGGGAGACCCAGTACTTC. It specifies CAISDPTRSGETQYF.

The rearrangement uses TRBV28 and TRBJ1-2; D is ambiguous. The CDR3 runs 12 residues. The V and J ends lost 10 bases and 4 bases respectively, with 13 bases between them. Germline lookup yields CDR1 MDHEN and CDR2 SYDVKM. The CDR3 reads CATHREVYGYTF. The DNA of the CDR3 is TGTGCCACCCATCGGGAGGTCTATGGCTACACCTTC.

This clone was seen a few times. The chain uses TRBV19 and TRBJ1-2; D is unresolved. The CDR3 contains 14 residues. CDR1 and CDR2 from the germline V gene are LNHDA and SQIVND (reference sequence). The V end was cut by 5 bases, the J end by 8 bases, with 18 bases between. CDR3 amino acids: CASSSRTGLVGYTF. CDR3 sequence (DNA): TGTGCCAGTAGTTCCCGGACCGGCCTGGTCGGCTACACCTTC.

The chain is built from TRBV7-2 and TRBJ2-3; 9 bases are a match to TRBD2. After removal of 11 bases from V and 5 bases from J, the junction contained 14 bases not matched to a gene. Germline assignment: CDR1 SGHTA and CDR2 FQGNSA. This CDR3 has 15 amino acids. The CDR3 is CAGRLAGGPLDTQYF. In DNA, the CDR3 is TGTGCCGGACGTCTCGCGGGAGGGCCTTTAGATACGCAGTATTTT.

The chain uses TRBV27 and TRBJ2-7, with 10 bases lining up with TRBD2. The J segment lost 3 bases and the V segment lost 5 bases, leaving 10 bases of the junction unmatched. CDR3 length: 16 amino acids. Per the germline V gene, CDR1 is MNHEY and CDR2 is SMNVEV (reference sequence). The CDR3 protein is CASSISGGTIHYEQYF. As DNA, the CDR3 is TGTGCCAGCAGTATTAGCGGGGGGACTATACACTACGAGCAGTACTTC.

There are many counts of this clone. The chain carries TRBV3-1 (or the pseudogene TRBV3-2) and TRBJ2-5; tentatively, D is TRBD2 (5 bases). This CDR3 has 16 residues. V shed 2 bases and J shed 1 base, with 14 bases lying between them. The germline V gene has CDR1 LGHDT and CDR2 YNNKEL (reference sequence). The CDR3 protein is CASSQIRGWSQETQYF. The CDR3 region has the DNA TGTGCCAGCAGCCAAATCCGGGGTTGGAGCCAAGAGACCCAGTACTTC.

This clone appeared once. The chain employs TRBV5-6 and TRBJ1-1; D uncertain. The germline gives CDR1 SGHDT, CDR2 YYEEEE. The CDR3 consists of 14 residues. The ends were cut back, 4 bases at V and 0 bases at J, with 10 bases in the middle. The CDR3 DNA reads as TGTGCCAGCAGCCAGCTCAGAGTGAACACTGAAGCTTTCTTT. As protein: CASSQLRVNTEAFF. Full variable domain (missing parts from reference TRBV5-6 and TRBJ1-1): DAGVTQSPTHLIKTRGQQVTLRCSPKSGHDTVSWYQQALGQGPQFIFQYYEEEERQRGNFPDRFSGHQFPNYSSELNVNALLLGDSALYLCASSQLRVNTEAFFGQGTRLTVV.

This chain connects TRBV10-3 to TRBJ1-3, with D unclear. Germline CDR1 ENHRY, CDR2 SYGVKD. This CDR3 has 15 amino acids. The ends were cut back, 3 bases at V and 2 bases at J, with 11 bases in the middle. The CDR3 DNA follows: TGTGCCATCAGTGACCCGCAGGCTGCTGGAAACACCATATATTTT. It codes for CAISDPQAAGNTIYF.

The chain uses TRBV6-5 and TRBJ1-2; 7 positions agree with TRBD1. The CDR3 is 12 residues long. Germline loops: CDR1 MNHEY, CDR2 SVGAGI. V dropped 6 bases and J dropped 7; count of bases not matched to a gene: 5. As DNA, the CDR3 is TGTGCCAGCAGGACAGGGACGGTTGGCTACACCTTC. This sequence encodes CASRTGTVGYTF.

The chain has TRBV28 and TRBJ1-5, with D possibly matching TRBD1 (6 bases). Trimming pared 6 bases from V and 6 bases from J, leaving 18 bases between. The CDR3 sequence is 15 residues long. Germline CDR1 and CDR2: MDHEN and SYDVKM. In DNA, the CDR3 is TGTGCCAGCAGACAACAGGGTTTTGTCGGTCAGCCCCAGCATTTT. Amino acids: CASRQQGFVGQPQHF.

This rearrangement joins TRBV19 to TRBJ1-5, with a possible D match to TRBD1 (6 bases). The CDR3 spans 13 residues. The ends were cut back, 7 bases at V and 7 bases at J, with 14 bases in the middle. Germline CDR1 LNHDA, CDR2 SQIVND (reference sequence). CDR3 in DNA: TGTGCCAGTACCCACAGGGCAAGCCAGCCCCAGCATTTT. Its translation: CASTHRASQPQHF.

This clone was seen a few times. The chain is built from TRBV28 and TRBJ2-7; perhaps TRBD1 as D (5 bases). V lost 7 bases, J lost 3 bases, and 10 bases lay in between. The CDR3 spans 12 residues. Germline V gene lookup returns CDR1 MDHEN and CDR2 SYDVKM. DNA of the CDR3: TGTGCCAGCACGGACACGGGCTACGAGCAGTACTTC. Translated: CASTDTGYEQYF.

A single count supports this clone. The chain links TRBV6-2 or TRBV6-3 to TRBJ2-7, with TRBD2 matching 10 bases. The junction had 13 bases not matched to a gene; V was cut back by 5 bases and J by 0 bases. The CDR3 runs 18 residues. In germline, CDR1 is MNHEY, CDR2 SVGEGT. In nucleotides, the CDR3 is TGTGCCAGCAGTACTCGCCTAGCGGGAGTCGGTCCCTCCTACGAGCAGTACTTC. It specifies CASSTRLAGVGPSYEQYF.

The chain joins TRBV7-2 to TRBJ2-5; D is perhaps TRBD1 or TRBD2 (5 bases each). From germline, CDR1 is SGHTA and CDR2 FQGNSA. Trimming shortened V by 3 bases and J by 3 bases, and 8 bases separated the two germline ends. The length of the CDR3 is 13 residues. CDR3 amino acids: CASSFGTEETQYF. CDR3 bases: TGTGCCAGCAGCTTCGGGACGGAAGAGACCCAGTACTTC.

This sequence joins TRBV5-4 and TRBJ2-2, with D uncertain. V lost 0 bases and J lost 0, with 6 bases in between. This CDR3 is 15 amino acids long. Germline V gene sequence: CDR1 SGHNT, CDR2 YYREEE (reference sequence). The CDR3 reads CASSLEGSNTGELFF. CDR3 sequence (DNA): TGTGCCAGCAGCTTGGAGGGATCGAACACCGGGGAGCTGTTTTTT.